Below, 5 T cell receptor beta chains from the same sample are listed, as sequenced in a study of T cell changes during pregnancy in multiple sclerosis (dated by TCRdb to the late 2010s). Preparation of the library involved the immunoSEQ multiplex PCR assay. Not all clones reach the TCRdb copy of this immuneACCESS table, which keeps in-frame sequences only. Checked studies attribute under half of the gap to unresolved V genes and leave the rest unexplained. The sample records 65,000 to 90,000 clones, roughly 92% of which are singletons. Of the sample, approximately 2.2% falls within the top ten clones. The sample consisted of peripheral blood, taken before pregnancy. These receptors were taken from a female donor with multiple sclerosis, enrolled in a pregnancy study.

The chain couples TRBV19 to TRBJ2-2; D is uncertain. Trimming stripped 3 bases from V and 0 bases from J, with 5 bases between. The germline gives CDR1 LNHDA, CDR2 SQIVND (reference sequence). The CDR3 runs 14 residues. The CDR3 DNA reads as TGTGCCAGTAGTATCCTCTCGAACACCGGGGAGCTGTTTTTT. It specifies CASSILSNTGELFF.

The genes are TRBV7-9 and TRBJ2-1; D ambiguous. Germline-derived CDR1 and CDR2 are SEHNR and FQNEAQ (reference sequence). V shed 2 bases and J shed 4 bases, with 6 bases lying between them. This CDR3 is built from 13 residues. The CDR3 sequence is CASSLTVYNEQFF. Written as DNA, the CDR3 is TGTGCCAGCAGCTTAACGGTATACAATGAGCAGTTCTTC.

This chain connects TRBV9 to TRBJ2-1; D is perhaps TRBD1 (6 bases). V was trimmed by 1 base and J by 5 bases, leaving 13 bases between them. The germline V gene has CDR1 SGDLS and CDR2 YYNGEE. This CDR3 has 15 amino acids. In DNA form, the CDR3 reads TGTGCCAGCAGCGTACTAGCAGGGGCGGACAATGAGCAGTTCTTC. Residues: CASSVLAGADNEQFF.

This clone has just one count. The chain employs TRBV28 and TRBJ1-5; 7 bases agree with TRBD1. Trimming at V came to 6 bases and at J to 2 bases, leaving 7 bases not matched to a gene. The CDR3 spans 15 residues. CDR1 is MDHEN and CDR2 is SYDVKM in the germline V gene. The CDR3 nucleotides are TGTGCCAGCAGCCATGGGACAGCAGGCAATCAGCCCCAGCATTTT. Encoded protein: CASSHGTAGNQPQHF. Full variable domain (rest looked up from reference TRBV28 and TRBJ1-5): DVKVTQSSRYLVKRTGEKVFLECVQDMDHENMFWYRQDPGLGLRLIYFSYDVKMKEKGDIPEGYSVSREKKERFSLILESASTNQTSMYLCASSHGTAGNQPQHFGDGTRLSIL.

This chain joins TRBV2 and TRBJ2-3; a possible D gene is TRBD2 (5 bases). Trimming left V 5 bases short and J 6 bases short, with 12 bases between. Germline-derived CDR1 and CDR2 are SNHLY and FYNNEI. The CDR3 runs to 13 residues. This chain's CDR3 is CASSRENADTQYF. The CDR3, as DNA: TGTGCCAGCAGTAGGGAGAACGCGGATACGCAGTATTTT. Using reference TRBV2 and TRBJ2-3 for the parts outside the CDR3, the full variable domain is EPEVTQTPSHQVTQMGQEVILRCVPISNHLYFYWYRQILGQKVEFLVSFYNNEISEKSEIFDDQFSVERPDGSNFTLKIRSTKLEDSAMYFCASSRENADTQYFGPGTRLTVL.